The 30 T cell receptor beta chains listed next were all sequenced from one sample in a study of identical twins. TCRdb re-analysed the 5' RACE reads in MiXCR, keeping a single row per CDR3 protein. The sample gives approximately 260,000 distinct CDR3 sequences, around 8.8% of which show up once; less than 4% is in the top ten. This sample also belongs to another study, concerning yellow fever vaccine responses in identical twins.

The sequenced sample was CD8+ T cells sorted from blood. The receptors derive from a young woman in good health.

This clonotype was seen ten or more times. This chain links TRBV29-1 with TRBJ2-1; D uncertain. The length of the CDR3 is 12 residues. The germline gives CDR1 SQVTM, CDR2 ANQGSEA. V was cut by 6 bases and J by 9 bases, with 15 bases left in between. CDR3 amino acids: CSVQLGMGEQFF. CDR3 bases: TGCAGCGTCCAGTTGGGGATGGGTGAGCAGTTCTTC.

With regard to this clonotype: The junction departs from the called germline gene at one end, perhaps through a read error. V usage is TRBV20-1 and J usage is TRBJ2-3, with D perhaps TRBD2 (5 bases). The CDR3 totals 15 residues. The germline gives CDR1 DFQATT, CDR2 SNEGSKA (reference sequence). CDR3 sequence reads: CIATSRAPSTDTQYF. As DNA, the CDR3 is TGCATTGCTACTAGTAGGGCGCCAAGCACAGATACGCAGTATTTT.

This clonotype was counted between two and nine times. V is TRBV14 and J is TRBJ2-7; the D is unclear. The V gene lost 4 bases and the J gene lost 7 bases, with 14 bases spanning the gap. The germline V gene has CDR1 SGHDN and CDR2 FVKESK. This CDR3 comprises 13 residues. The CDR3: CASSPGPSFEQYF. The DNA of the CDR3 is TGTGCCAGCAGCCCGGGCCCGTCGTTTGAGCAGTACTTC.

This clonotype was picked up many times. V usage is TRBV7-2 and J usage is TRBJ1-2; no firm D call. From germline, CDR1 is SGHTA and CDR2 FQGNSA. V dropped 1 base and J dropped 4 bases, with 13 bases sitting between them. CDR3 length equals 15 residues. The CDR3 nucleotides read TGTGCCAGCAGCTTAGGCGCGGAGATCGCCTATGGCTACACCTTC. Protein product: CASSLGAEIAYGYTF.

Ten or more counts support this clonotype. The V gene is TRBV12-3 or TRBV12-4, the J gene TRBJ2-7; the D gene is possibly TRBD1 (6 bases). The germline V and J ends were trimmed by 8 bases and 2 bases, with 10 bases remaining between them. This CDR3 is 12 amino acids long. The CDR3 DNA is TGTGCCAGCCGGGACAAGACCTACGAGCAGTACTTC. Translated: CASRDKTYEQYF.

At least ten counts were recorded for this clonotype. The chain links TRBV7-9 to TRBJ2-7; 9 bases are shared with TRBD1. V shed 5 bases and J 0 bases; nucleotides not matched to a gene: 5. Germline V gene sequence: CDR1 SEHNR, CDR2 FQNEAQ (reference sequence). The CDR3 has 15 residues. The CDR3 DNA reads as TGTGCCAGCAGCGTCGGGACAGGGTTCTCCTACGAGCAGTACTTC. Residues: CASSVGTGFSYEQYF.

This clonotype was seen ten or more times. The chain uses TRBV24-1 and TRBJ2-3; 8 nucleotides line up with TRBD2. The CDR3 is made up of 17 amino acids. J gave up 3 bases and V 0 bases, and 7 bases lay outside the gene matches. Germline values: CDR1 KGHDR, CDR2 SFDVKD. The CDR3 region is CATSDLTGAGGTDTQYF. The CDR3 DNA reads TGTGCCACCAGTGATTTGACGGGGGCGGGAGGAACAGATACGCAGTATTTT.

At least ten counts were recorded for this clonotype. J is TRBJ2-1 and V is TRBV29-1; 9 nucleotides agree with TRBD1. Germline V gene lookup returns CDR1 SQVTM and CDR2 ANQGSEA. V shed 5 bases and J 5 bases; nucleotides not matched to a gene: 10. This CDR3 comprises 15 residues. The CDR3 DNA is TGCAGCGTTACAAGACAGGGGGATTGGAACAATGAGCAGTTCTTC. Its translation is CSVTRQGDWNNEQFF.

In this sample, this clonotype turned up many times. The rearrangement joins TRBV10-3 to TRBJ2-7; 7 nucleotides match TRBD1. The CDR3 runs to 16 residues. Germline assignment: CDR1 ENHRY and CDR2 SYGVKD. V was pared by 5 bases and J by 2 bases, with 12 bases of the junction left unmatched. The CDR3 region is CAISTTGSYQPYEQYF. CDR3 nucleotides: TGTGCCATCAGTACGACAGGGTCGTATCAGCCCTACGAGCAGTACTTC.

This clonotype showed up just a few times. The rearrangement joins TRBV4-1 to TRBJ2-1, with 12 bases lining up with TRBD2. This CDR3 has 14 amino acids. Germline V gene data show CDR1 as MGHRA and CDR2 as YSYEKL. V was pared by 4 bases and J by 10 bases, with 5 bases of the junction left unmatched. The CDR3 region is CASSPRLAGGEQFF. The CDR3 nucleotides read TGCGCCAGCAGCCCTCGGCTAGCGGGAGGGGAGCAGTTCTTC.

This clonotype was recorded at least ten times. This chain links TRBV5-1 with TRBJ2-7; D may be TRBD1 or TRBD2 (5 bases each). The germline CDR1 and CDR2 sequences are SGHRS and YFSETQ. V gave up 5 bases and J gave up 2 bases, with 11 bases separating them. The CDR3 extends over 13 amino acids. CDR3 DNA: TGCGCCAGCAGAGGGGACGCGACCTACGAGCAGTACTTC. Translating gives CASRGDATYEQYF.

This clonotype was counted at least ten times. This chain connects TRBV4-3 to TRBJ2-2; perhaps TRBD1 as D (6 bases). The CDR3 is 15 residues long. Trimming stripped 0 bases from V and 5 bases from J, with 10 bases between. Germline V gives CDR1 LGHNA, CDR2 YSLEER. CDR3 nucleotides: TGCGCCAGCAGCCAAGATCGAGGGGGAACCGGGGAGCTGTTTTTT. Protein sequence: CASSQDRGGTGELFF.

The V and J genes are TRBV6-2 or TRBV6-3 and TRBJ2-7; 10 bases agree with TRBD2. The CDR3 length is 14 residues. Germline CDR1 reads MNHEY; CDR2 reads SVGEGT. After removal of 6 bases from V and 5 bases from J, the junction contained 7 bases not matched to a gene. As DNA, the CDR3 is TGTGCCAGCAGCCTCTACCTAGCGGGAGACGAGCAGTACTTC. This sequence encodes CASSLYLAGDEQYF.

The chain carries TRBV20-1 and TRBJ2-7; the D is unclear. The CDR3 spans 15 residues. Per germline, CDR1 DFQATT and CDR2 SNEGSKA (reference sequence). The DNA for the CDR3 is TGCAGCGGCTCAGTGGTTGACTTCCAACCCTACGAGCAGTACTTC. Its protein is CSGSVVDFQPYEQYF.

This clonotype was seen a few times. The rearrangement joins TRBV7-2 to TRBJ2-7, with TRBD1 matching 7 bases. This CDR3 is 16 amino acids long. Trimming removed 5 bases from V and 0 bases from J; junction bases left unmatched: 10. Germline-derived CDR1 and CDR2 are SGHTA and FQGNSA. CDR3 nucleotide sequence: TGTGCCAGCAGCCTAATACAGACAGGGATCTCCTACGAGCAGTACTTC. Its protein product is CASSLIQTGISYEQYF.

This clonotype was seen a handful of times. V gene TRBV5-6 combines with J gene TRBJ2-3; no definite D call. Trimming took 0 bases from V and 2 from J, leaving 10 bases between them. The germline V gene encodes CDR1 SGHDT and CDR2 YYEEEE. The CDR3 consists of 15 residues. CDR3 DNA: TGTGCCAGCAGCTTGGCCTCTAGTGTCACAGATACGCAGTATTTT. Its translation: CASSLASSVTDTQYF.

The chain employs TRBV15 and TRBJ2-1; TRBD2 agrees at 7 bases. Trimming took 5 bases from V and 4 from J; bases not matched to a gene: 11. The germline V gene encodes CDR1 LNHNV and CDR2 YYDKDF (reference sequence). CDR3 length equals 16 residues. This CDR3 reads CATSGGAGNVYNEQFF. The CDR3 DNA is TGTGCCACCAGCGGGGGAGCGGGGAACGTTTACAATGAGCAGTTCTTC.

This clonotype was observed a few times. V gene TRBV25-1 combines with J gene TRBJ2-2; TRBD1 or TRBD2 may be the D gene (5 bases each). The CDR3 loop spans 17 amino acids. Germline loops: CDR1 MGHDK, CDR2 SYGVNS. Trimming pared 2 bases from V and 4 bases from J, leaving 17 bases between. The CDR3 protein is CASSEERGTAGTGELFF. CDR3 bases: TGTGCCAGCAGTGAAGAGAGAGGGACGGCAGGCACCGGGGAGCTGTTTTTT.

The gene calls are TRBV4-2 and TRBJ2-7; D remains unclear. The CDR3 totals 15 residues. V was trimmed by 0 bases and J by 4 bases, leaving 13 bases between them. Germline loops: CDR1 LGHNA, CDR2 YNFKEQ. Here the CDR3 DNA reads TGTGCCAGCAGCCAAGAGCCCGCTTCGACTTACGAGCAGTACTTC. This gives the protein CASSQEPASTYEQYF.

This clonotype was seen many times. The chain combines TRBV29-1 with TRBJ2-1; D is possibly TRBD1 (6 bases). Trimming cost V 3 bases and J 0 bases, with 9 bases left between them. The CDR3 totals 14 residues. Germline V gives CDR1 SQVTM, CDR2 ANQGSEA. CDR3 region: CSVDGGSSYNEQFF. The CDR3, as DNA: TGCAGCGTTGATGGGGGCAGCTCCTACAATGAGCAGTTCTTC.

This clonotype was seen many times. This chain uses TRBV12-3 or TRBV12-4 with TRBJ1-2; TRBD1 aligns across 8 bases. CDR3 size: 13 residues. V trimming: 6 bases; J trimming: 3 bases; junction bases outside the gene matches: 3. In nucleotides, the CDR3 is TGTGCCAGCAGCCTGACAGGGGACTATGGCTACACCTTC. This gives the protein CASSLTGDYGYTF.

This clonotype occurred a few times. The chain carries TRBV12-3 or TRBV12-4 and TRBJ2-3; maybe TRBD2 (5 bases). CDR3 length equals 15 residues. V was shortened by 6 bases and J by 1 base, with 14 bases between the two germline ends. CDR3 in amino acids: CASSHPSGGTDTQYF. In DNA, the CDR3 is TGTGCCAGCAGCCACCCTTCCGGGGGCACAGATACGCAGTATTTT.

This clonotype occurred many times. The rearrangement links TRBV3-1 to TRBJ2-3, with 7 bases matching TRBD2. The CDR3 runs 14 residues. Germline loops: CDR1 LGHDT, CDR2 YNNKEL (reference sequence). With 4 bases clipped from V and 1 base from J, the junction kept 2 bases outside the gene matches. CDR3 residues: CASSPGLGTDTQYF. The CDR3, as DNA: TGTGCCAGCAGCCCCGGACTAGGCACAGATACGCAGTATTTT.

CDR3 residues: CSARDWGTENTGELFF. CDR3 DNA sequence: TGCAGTGCTAGAGATTGGGGGACAGAGAACACCGGGGAGCTGTTTTTT. The chain links TRBV20-1 to TRBJ2-2; 7 bases agree with TRBD1. The CDR3 is made up of 16 amino acids. The V gene's germline CDR1 is DFQATT and CDR2 SNEGSKA (reference sequence). With 0 bases clipped from V and 1 base from J, the junction kept 5 bases outside the gene matches.

The CDR3 protein is CASRGGPTQYF. In DNA, the CDR3 is TGTGCCAGCAGAGGGGGGCCGACGCAGTATTTT. The V call is TRBV2, the J call TRBJ2-3; either TRBD1 or TRBD2 may fit D (6 bases each). CDR1 SNHLY and CDR2 FYNNEI come from the germline V gene. V was clipped by 6 bases and J by 9 bases, with 10 bases between them. CDR3 size: 11 residues. The complete variable domain, with remaining parts taken from reference TRBV2 and TRBJ2-3, reads EPEVTQTPSHQVTQMGQEVILRCVPISNHLYFYWYRQILGQKVEFLVSFYNNEISEKSEIFDDQFSVERPDGSNFTLKIRSTKLEDSAMYFCASRGGPTQYFGPGTRLTVL.

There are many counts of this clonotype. The CDR3, as DNA: TGTGCCACCAGTGATGGACAGGGTCCTGGCAATCAGCCCCAGCATTTT. Amino acid sequence: CATSDGQGPGNQPQHF. The V and J genes are TRBV24-1 and TRBJ1-5, with 8 positions matching TRBD1. V shed 3 bases and J 2 bases; nucleotides not matched to a gene: 5. The CDR3 has 16 amino acids. Germline CDR1 KGHDR, CDR2 SFDVKD.

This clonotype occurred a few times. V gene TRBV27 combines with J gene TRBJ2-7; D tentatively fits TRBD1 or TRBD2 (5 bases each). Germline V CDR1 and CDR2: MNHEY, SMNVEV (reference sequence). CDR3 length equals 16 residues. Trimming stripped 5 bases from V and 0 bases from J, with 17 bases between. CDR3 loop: CASSTYAGTNSYEQYF. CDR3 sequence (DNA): TGTGCCAGCAGTACGTATGCCGGGACCAACTCCTACGAGCAGTACTTC.

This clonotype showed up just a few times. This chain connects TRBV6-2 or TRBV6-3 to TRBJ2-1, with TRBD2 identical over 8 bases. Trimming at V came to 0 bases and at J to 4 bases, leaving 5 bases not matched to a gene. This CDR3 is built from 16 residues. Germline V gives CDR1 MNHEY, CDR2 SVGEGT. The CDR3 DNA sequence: TGTGCCAGCAGTTACTCAATAGCGGGATTATACAATGAGCAGTTCTTC. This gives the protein CASSYSIAGLYNEQFF.

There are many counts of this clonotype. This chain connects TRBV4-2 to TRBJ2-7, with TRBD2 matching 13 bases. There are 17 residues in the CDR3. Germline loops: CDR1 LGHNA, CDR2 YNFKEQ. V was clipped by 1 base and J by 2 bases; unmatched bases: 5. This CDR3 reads CASSQVPGLAGTYEQYF. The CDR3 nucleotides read TGTGCCAGCAGCCAAGTACCGGGACTAGCGGGAACCTACGAGCAGTACTTC.

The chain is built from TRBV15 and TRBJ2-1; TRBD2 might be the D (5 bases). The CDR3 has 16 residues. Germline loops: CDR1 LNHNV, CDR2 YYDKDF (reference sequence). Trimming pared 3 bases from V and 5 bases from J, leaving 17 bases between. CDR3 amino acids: CATSSTQLGRHNEQFF. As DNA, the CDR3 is TGTGCCACCAGCAGCACCCAACTAGGACGGCACAATGAGCAGTTCTTC.